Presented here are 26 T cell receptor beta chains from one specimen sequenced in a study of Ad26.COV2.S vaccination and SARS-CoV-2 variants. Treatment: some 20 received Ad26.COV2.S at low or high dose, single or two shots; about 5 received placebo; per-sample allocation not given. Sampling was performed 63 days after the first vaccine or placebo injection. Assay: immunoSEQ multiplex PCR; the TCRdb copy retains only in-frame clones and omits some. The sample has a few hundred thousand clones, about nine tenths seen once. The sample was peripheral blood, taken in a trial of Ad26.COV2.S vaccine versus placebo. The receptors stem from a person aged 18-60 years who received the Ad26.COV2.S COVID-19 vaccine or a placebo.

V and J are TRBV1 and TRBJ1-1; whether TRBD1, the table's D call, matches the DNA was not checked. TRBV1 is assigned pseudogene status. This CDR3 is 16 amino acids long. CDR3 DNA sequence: TGCACCAGCAGCAAGTCCCTCGGACAGCAGAACACTGAAGCTTTCTTT. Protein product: CTSSKSLGQQNTEAFF.

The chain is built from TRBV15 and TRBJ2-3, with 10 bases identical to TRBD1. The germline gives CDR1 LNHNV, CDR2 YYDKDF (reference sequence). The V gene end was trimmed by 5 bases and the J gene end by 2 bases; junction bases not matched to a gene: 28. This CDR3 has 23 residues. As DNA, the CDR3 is TGTGCCACCAGCGGCCGCCCCGAAGTGGGGACAGGGGACCCTCAACCATACACAGATACGCAGTATTTT. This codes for CATSGRPEVGTGDPQPYTDTQYF.

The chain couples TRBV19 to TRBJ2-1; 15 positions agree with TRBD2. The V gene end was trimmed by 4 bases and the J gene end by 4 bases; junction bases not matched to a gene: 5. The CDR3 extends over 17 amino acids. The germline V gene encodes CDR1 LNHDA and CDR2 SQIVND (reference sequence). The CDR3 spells CASSKGLAGGRYNEQFF. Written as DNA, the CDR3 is TGTGCCAGTAGTAAGGGACTAGCGGGAGGTCGATACAATGAGCAGTTCTTC.

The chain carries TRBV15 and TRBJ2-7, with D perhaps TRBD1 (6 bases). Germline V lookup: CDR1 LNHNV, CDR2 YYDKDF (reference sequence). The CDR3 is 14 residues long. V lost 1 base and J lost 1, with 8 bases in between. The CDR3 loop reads CATSRVGGSYEQYF. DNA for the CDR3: TGTGCCACCAGCAGAGTAGGGGGTTCCTACGAGCAGTACTTC.

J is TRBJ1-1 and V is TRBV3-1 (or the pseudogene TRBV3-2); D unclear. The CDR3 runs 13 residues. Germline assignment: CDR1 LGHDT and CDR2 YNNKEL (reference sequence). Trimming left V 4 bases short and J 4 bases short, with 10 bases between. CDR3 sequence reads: CASSRSEGTEAFF. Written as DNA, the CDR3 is TGTGCCAGCAGCCGTTCTGAGGGCACTGAAGCTTTCTTT.

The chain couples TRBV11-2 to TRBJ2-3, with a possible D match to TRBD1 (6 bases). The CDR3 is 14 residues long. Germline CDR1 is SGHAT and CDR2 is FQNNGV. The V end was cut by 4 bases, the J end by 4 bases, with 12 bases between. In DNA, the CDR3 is TGTGCCAGCAGCTCATCAGGGGTGGCAGATACGCAGTATTTT. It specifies CASSSSGVADTQYF. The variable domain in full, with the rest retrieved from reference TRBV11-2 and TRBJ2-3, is EAGVAQSPRYKIIEKRQSVAFWCNPISGHATLYWYQQILGQGPKLLIQFQNNGVVDDSQLPKDRFSAERLKGVDSTLKIQPAKLEDSAVYLCASSSSGVADTQYFGPGTRLTVL.

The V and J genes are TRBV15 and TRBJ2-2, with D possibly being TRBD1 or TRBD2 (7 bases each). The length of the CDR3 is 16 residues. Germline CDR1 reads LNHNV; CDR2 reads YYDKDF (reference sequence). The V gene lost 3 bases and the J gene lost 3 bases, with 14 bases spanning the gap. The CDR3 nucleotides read TGTGCCACCAGCAGGGTCTCAGGGGGGGACACCGGGGAGCTGTTTTTT. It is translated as CATSRVSGGDTGELFF.

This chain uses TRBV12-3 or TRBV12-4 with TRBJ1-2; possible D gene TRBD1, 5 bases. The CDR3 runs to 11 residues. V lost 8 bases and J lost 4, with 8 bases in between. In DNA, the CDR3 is TGTGCCAGCCGACAGAGCTATGGCTACACCTTC. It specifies CASRQSYGYTF.

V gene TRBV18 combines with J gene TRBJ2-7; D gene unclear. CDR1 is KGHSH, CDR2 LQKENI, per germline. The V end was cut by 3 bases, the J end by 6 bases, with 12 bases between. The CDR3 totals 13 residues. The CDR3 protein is CASSPEGIGEQYF. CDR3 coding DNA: TGTGCCAGCTCACCTGAAGGGATTGGCGAGCAGTACTTC.

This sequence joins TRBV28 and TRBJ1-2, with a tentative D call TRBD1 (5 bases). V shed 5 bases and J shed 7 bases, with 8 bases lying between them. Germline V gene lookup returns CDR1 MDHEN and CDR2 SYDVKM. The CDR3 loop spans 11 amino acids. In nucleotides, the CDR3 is TGTGCCAGCAGTCGGAGGGGTGGCTACACCTTC. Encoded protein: CASSRRGGYTF.

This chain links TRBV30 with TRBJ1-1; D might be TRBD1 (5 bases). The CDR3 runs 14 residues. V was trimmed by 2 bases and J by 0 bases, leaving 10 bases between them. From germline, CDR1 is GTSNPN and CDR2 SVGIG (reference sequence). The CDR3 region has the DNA TGTGCCTGGAGTCCCCAGGGAATGAACACTGAAGCTTTCTTT. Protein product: CAWSPQGMNTEAFF.

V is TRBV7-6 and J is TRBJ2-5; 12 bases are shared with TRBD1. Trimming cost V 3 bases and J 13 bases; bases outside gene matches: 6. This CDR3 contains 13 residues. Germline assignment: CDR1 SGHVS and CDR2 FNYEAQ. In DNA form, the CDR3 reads TGTGCCAGCAGCTTTTCCGGGACAGGGGGCCCGTACTTC. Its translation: CASSFSGTGGPYF.

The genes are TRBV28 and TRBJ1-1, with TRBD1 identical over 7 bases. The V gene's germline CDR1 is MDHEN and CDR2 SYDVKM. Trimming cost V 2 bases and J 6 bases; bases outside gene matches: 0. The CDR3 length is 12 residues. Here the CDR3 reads CASSLGTAEAFF. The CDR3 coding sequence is TGTGCCAGCAGTTTAGGGACAGCTGAAGCTTTCTTT.

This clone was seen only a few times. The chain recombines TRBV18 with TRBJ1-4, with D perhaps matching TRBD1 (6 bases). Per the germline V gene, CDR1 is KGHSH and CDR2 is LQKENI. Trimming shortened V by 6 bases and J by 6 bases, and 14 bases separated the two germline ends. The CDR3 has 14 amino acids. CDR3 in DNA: TGTGCCAGCTCCCTACGGGGGGCGGATGAAAAACTGTTTTTT. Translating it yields CASSLRGADEKLFF.

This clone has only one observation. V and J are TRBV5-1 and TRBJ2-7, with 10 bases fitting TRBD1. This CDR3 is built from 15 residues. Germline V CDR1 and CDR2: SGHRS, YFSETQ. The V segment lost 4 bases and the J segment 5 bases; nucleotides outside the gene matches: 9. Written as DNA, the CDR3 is TGCGCCAGCAGCGTCCCGGGACAGGGGCGCGACGAGCAGTACTTC. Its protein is CASSVPGQGRDEQYF.

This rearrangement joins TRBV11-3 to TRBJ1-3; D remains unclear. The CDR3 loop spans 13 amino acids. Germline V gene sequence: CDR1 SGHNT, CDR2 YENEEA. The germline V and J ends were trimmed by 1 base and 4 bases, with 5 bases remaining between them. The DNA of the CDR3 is TGTGCCAGCAGCTTAGTCAGCGGAAACACCATATATTTT. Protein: CASSLVSGNTIYF.

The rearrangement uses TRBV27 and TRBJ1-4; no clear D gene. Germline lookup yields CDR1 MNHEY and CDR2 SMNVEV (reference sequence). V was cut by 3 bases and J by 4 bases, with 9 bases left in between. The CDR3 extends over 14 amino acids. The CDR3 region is CASSFRGLNEKLFF. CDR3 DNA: TGTGCCAGCAGTTTTCGTGGCCTTAATGAAAAACTGTTTTTT.

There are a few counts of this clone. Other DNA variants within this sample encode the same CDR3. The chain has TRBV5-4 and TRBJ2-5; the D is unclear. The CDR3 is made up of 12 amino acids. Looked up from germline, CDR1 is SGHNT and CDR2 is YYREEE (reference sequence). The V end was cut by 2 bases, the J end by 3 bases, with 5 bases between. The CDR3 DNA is TGTGCCAGCAGCTTACCAAAAGAGACCCAGTACTTC. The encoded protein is CASSLPKETQYF.

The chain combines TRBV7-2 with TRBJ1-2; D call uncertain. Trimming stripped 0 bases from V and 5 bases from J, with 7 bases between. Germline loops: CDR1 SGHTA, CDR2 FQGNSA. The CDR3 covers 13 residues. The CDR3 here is CASSLATGYGYTF. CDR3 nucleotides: TGTGCCAGCAGCTTAGCGACGGGTTATGGCTACACCTTC.

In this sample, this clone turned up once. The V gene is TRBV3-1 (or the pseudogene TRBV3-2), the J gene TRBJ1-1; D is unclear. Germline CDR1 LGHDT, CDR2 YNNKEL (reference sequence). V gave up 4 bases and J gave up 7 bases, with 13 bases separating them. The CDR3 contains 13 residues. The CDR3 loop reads CASSPRGEGEAFF. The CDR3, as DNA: TGTGCCAGCAGCCCCCGGGGAGAGGGTGAAGCTTTCTTT.

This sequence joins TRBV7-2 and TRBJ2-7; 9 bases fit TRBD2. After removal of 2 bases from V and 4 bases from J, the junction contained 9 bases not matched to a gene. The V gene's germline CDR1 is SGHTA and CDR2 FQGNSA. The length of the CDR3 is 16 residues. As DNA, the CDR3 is TGTGCCAGCAGCTTATCCGGGACTAGCATGACGTACGAGCAGTACTTC. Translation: CASSLSGTSMTYEQYF.

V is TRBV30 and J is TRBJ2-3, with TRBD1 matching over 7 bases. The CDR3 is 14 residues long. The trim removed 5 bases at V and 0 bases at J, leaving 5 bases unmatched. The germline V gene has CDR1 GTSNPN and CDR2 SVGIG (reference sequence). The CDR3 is CAWGRGQSTDTQYF. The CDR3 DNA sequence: TGTGCCTGGGGACGGGGACAGAGCACAGATACGCAGTATTTT. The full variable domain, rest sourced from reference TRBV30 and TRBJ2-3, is SQTIHQWPATLVQPVGSPLSLECTVEGTSNPNLYWYRQAAGRGLQLLFYSVGIGQISSEVPQNLSASRPQDRQFILSSKKLLLSDSGFYLCAWGRGQSTDTQYFGPGTRLTVL.

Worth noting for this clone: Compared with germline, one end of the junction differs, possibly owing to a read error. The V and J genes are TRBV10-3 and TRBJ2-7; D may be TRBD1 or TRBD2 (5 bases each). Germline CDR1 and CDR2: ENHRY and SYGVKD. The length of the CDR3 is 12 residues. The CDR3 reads CAISNRDRFLDF. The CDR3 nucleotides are TGTGCCATCAGCAACCGGGACCGATTTTTAGACTTC.

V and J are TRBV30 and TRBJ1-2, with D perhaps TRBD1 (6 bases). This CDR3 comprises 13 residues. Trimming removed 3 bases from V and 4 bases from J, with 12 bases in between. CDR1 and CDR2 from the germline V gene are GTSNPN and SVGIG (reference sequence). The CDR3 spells CAWSEQGTYGYTF. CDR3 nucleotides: TGTGCCTGGAGCGAACAGGGTACCTATGGCTACACCTTC. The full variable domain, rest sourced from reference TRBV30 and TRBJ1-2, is SQTIHQWPATLVQPVGSPLSLECTVEGTSNPNLYWYRQAAGRGLQLLFYSVGIGQISSEVPQNLSASRPQDRQFILSSKKLLLSDSGFYLCAWSEQGTYGYTFGSGTRLTVV.

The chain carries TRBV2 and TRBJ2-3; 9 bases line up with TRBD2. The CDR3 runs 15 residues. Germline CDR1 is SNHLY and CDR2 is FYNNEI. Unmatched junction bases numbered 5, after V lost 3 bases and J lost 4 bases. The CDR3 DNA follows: TGTGCCAGCAGTGATGGTAGCGGGAGTGCAGATACGCAGTATTTT. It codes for CASSDGSGSADTQYF.

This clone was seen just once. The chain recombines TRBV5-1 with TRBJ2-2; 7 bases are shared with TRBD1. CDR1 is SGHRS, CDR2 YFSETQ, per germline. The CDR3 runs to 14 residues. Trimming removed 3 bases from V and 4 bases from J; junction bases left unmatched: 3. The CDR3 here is CASSSQGTTGELFF. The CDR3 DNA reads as TGCGCCAGCAGCTCACAGGGGACCACCGGGGAGCTGTTTTTT.